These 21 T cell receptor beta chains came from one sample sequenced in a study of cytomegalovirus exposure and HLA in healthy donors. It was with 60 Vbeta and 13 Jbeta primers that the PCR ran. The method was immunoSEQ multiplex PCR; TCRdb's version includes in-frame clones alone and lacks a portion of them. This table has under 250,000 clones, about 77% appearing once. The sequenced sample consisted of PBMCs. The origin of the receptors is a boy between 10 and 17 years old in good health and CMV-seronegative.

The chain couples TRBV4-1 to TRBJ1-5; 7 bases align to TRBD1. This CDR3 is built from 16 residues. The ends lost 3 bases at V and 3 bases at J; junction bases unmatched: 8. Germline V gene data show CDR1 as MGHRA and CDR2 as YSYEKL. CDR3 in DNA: TGCGCCAGCAGCCAGGAGGGCAGGGGGATCAATCAGCCCCAGCATTTT. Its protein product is CASSQEGRGINQPQHF.

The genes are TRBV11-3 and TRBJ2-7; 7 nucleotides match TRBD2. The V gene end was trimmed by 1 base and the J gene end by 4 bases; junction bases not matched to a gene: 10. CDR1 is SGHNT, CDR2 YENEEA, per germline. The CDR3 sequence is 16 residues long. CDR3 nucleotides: TGTGCCAGCAGCTTAGTTCGGGACTATGGCGTTTACGAGCAGTACTTC. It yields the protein CASSLVRDYGVYEQYF.

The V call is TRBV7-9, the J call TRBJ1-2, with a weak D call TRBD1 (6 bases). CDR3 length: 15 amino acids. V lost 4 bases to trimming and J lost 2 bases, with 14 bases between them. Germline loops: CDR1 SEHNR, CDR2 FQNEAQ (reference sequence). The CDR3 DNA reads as TGTGCCAGCAGCTCAGGTTCGGGGACAAACTATGGCTACACCTTC. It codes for CASSSGSGTNYGYTF.

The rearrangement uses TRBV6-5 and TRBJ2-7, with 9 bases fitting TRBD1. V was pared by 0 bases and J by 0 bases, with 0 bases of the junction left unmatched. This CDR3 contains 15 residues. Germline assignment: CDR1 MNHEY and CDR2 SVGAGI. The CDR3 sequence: CASSYSGQGSYEQYF. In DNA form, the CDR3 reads TGTGCCAGCAGTTACTCGGGACAGGGCTCCTACGAGCAGTACTTC.

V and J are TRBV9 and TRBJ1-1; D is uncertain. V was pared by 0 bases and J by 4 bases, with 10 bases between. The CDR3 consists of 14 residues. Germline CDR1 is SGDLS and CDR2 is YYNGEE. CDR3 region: CASSVDRPGTEAFF. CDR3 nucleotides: TGTGCCAGCAGCGTAGATAGACCGGGCACTGAAGCTTTCTTT.

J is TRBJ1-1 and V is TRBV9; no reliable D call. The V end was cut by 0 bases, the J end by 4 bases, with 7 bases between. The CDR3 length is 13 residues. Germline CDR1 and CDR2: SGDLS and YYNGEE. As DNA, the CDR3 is TGTGCCAGCAGCGTAGAGAGGAGCACTGAAGCTTTCTTT. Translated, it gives CASSVERSTEAFF.

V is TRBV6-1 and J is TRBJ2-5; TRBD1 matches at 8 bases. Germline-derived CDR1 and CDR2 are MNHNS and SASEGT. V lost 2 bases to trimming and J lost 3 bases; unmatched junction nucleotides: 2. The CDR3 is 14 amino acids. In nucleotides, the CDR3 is TGTGCCAGCAGTGAACGGGACAGGAAAGAGACCCAGTACTTC. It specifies CASSERDRKETQYF.

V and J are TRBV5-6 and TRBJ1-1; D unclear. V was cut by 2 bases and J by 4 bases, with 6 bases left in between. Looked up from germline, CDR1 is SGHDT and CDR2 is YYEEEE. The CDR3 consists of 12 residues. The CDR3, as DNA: TGTGCCAGCAGCTTCCAATTCACTGAAGCTTTCTTT. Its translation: CASSFQFTEAFF.

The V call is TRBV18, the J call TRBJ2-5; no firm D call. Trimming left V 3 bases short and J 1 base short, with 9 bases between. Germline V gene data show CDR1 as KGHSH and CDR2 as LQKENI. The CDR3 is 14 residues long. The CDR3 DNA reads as TGTGCCAGCTCACCTATTAGCAGCCAAGAGACCCAGTACTTC. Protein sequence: CASSPISSQETQYF. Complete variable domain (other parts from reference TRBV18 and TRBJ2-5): NAGVMQNPRHLVRRRGQEARLRCSPMKGHSHVYWYRQLPEEGLKFMVYLQKENIIDESGMPKERFSAEFPKEGPSILRIQQVVRGDSAAYFCASSPISSQETQYFGPGTRLLVL.

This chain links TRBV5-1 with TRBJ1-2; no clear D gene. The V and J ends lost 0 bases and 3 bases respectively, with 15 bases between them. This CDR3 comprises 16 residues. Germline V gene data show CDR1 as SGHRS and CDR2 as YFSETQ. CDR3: CASSLEWERDYYGYTF. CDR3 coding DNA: TGCGCCAGCAGCTTGGAGTGGGAGAGAGATTACTATGGCTACACCTTC. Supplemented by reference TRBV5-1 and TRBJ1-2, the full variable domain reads KAGVTQTPRYLIKTRGQQVTLSCSPISGHRSVSWYQQTPGQGLQFLFEYFSETQRNKGNFPGRFSGRQFSNSRSEMNVSTLELGDSALYLCASSLEWERDYYGYTFGSGTRLTVV.

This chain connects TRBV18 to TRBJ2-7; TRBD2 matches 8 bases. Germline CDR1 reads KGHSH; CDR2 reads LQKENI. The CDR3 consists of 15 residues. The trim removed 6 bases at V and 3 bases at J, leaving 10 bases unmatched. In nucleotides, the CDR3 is TGTGCCAGCTCCCAGGTAGCGGGAACAAACTACGAGCAGTACTTC. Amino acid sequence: CASSQVAGTNYEQYF.

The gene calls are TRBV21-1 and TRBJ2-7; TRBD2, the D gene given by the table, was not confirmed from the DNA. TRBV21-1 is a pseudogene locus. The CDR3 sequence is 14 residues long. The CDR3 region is CASSLSGNSYEQYF. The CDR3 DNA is TGTGCCAGCAGCCTTAGCGGAAACTCCTACGAGCAGTACTTC.

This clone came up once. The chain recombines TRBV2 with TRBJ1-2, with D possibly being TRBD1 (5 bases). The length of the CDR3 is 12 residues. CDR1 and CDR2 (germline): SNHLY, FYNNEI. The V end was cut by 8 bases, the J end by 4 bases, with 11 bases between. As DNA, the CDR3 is TGTGCCAGCGGGGCACCAGTCTATGGCTACACCTTC. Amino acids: CASGAPVYGYTF.

The CDR3 coding sequence is TGTGCCAGCAGCCCACGGACAGGGGCTAACTATGGCTACACCTTC. Translated: CASSPRTGANYGYTF. The V and J genes are TRBV7-6 and TRBJ1-2; 9 nucleotides match TRBD1. J gave up 0 bases and V 5 bases, and 4 bases lay outside the gene matches. Germline lookup yields CDR1 SGHVS and CDR2 FNYEAQ. CDR3 size: 15 residues.

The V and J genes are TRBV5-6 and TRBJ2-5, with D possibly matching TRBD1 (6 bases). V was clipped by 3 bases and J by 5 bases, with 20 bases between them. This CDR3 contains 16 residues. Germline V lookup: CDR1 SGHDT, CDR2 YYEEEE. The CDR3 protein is CASSSGLQGSVETQYF. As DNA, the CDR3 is TGTGCCAGCAGCTCCGGGCTACAGGGATCTGTGGAGACCCAGTACTTC.

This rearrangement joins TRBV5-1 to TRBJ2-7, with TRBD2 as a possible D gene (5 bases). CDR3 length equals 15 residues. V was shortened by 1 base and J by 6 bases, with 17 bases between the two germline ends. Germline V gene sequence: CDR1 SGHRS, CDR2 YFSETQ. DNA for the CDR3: TGCGCCAGCAGCTTGAAGGACTCCCGGAGGCGCGAGCAGTACTTC. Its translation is CASSLKDSRRREQYF. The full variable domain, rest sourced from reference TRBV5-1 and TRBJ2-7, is KAGVTQTPRYLIKTRGQQVTLSCSPISGHRSVSWYQQTPGQGLQFLFEYFSETQRNKGNFPGRFSGRQFSNSRSEMNVSTLELGDSALYLCASSLKDSRRREQYFGPGTRLTVT.

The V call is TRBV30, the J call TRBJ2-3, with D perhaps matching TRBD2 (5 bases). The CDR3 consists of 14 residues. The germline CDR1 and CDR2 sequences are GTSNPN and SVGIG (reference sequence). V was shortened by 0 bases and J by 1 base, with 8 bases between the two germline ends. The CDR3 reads CAWSVLSGTDTQYF. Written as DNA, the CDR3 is TGTGCCTGGAGTGTACTTAGCGGCACAGATACGCAGTATTTT.

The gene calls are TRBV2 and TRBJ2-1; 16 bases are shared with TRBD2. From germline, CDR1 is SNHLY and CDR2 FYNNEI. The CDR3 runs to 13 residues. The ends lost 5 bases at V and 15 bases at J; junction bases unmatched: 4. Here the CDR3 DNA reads TGTGCCAGCAGTTGGGGACTAGCGGGGGGGCGGTTCTTC. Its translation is CASSWGLAGGRFF.

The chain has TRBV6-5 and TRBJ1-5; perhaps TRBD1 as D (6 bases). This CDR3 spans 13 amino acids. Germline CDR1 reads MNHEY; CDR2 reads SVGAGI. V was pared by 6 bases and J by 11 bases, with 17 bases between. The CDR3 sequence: CASSRDRSRAQHF. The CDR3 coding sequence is TGTGCCAGCAGCCGCGACAGGTCCAGGGCCCAGCATTTT.

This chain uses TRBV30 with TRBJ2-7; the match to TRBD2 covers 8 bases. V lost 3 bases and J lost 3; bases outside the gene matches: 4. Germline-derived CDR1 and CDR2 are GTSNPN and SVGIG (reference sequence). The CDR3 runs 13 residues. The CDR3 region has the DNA TGTGCCTGGAGCAAGGGACTAGACTACGAGCAGTACTTC. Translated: CAWSKGLDYEQYF. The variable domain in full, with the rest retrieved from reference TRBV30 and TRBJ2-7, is SQTIHQWPATLVQPVGSPLSLECTVEGTSNPNLYWYRQAAGRGLQLLFYSVGIGQISSEVPQNLSASRPQDRQFILSSKKLLLSDSGFYLCAWSKGLDYEQYFGPGTRLTVT.

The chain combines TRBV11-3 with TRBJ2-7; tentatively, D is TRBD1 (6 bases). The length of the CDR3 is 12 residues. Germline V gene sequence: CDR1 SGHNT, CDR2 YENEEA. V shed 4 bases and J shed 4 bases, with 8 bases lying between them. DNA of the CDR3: TGTGCCAGCAGCTGGGACAAGTACGAGCAGTACTTC. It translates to CASSWDKYEQYF.